This entry features one TCR beta chain sequence. In the authors' workflow: Researchers report that nucleated cell counts were estimated from reference gene primer amplification. TCRdb's table, derived via immunoSEQ multiplex PCR, lists solely in-frame clones and lacks some. That table supplies the V and J calls and clone size; D and trimming were determined from the DNA. The repertoire holds a few hundred thousand clones, around nine tenths seen once, with approximately 6.2% in the top ten. These data come from a study of blood T cell repertoires in COVID-19. Whole-study context: The origin of the acute and convalescent COVID-19 samples was the United States, Italy and Spain. T cells, B-cell-depleted T cells, or PBMCs provided the cDNA or gDNA that served as material.

CDR1 SGHVS and CDR2 FQNEAQ come from the germline V gene. J was trimmed by 1 base and V by 5 bases; bases with no gene match: 6. This CDR3 is 16 amino acids long. The sample comprised peripheral blood. The receptor's source is a man aged 55 to 70 who had recovered from COVID-19. The rearrangement links TRBV7-8 to TRBJ1-2, with TRBD1 identical over 11 bases. DNA for the CDR3: TGTGCCAGCAGCCCACGGACAGGGGGCCTTAACTATGGCTACACCTTC. Encoded protein: CASSPRTGGLNYGYTF.